This entry lists 20 T cell receptor beta chains sequenced from one sample in a study of Graves' ophthalmopathy and Graves' hyperthyroidism. Transcripts of RNA were the source for amplifying TCR beta CDR3 regions. Investigators did first-round RT-PCR with HTBI primers, then second-round multiplex PCR. TCRdb reanalysed the multiplex PCR reads using MiXCR and keeps one entry per CDR3 protein. This sample yields about 1.2 million distinct CDR3 sequences, of which 35% to 45% are seen a single time; 8.5% to 14% belongs to the top ten. Sequencing used peripheral blood or thyroid tissue (not recorded which). The origin of the receptors is an adult man with Graves' hyperthyroidism.

This clonotype was observed a handful of times. The V gene is TRBV20-1, the J gene TRBJ2-7; D ambiguous. Between the trimmed V and J ends, which lost 2 bases and 1 base, there was a span of 9 bases. The CDR3 spans 13 residues. Germline loops: CDR1 DFQATT, CDR2 SNEGSKA (reference sequence). CDR3 bases: TGCAGTGCTAGAAAGGAGTCGTCCTACGAGCAGTACTTC. Translation: CSARKESSYEQYF.

Points on this clonotype: One junction end does not reproduce the germline sequence, and a read error may be involved. The rearrangement joins TRBV19 to TRBJ2-7; TRBD2 agrees at 14 bases. Germline V gene sequence: CDR1 LNHDA, CDR2 SQIVND (reference sequence). The CDR3 runs 15 residues. CDR3 DNA: TGTGCCAGTAGTATGGGACTAGCGGGAGCCTACGAGCACTACTTC. Its protein product is CASSMGLAGAYEHYF.

About this clonotype itself: This may come from a read error, since a much larger clone is one base off. The chain employs TRBV10-2 and TRBJ2-2; 16 nucleotides line up with TRBD2. Losses at the gene ends were 11 bases for V and 1 base for J; bases not matched to a gene: 7. The length of the CDR3 is 17 residues. From germline, CDR1 is WSHSY and CDR2 SAAADI. The CDR3 coding sequence is TGCGCCGCAGGGACTAGCGGGGGGGCCGGGAACACCGGGGAGCTGTTTTTT. This gives the protein CAAGTSGGAGNTGELFF.

Many counts were recorded for this clonotype. The rearrangement uses TRBV9 and TRBJ1-6; a weak D match, TRBD1 (5 bases). The V end lost 0 bases, the J end lost 8 bases, and 12 bases lay between the germline ends. The CDR3 is made up of 15 amino acids. Germline V gene data show CDR1 as SGDLS and CDR2 as YYNGEE. CDR3 bases: TGTGCCAGCAGCGTAGATCAGGGTCTTGATTCACCCCTCCACTTT. As protein: CASSVDQGLDSPLHF.

This clonotype was detected only a few times. The V call is TRBV4-1, the J call TRBJ1-6; a weak D match, TRBD1 (6 bases). Germline assignment: CDR1 MGHRA and CDR2 YSYEKL. This CDR3 is built from 14 residues. V shed 4 bases and J shed 8 bases, with 12 bases lying between them. The CDR3 DNA reads TGCGCCAGCAGCCCACAGGGTCGATATTCACCCCTCCACTTT. Its translation: CASSPQGRYSPLHF.

The genes are TRBV20-1 and TRBJ1-4, with D perhaps matching TRBD1 (6 bases). Germline loops: CDR1 DFQATT, CDR2 SNEGSKA (reference sequence). V dropped 6 bases and J dropped 4 bases, with 12 bases sitting between them. This CDR3 is built from 13 residues. The CDR3 DNA follows: TGCAGTGCAGGGGGTGCGGGTAATGAAAAACTGTTTTTT. This codes for CSAGGAGNEKLFF.

The chain joins TRBV6-5 to TRBJ2-2; TRBD2 agrees at 7 bases. CDR3 length: 14 amino acids. J lost 4 bases, V lost 4 bases, and 3 bases had no gene match. CDR1 is MNHEY, CDR2 SVGAGI, per germline. DNA for the CDR3: TGTGCCAGCAGTTCGCCGGGAGGCACCGGGGAGCTGTTTTTT. It yields the protein CASSSPGGTGELFF.

The gene calls are TRBV7-2 and TRBJ2-7, with D perhaps given as TRBD1 or TRBD2 (7 bases each). The V gene lost 5 bases and the J gene lost 4 bases, with 15 bases spanning the gap. From germline, CDR1 is SGHTA and CDR2 FQGNSA. The CDR3 has 14 amino acids. The CDR3 spells CASSQGGGIYEQYF. In DNA form, the CDR3 reads TGTGCCAGCAGCCAGGGGGGGGGAATATACGAGCAGTACTTC.

This clonotype was observed once. A much larger clonotype is one base distant, so this may be a read error. This chain joins TRBV5-5 and TRBJ1-5, with D hard to call. CDR3 length equals 13 residues. V was shortened by 2 bases and J by 9 bases, with 12 bases between the two germline ends. In germline, CDR1 is SGHKS, CDR2 YYEKEE (reference sequence). The CDR3 sequence is CASSFRPLRPQHF. The CDR3 DNA is TGTGCCAGCAGCTTCCGTCCCTTGCGGCCCCAGCATTTT.

This clonotype came up many times. This chain uses TRBV29-1 with TRBJ1-2; possible D gene TRBD1, 5 bases. The CDR3 contains 15 residues. Germline assignment: CDR1 SQVTM and CDR2 ANQGSEA. V was clipped by 4 bases and J by 0 bases, with 15 bases between them. Written as DNA, the CDR3 is TGCAGCGTTGCGGGAGGGGCGGCGACTAACTATGGCTACACCTTC. This codes for CSVAGGAATNYGYTF.

In the case of this clonotype: One base away lies a much larger clone, so this may be a sequencing read error. The chain links TRBV7-2 to TRBJ2-7; 8 bases align to TRBD2. Germline CDR1 reads SGHTA; CDR2 reads FQGNSA. The CDR3 loop spans 15 amino acids. The V gene end was trimmed by 5 bases and the J gene end by 3 bases; junction bases not matched to a gene: 9. The CDR3 sequence is CASSGGTRGNYEQYF. CDR3 nucleotides: TGTGCCAGCAGCGGGGGGACTAGAGGTAACTACGAGCAGTACTTC.

Worth noting for this clonotype: Being one base from a much bigger clone, this may be a read error. The rearrangement links TRBV24-1 to TRBJ2-7, with D perhaps TRBD2 (5 bases). V was pared by 7 bases and J by 2 bases, with 11 bases between. This CDR3 has 13 residues. The germline V gene has CDR1 KGHDR and CDR2 SFDVKD. CDR3 residues: CATSKTGTYEQYF. CDR3 bases: TGTGCCACCAGCAAAACGGGGACCTACGAGCAGTACTTC.

Only a few counts were recorded for this clonotype. CDR3 sequence reads: CASSNFDRGLGYEQYF. DNA for the CDR3: TGTGCCAGCAGCAACTTCGACAGGGGGTTGGGTTACGAGCAGTACTTC. The rearrangement links TRBV7-2 to TRBJ2-7, with 9 nucleotides matching TRBD1. CDR1 SGHTA and CDR2 FQGNSA come from the germline V gene. The CDR3 contains 16 residues. With 5 bases clipped from V and 4 bases from J, the junction kept 12 bases outside the gene matches.

This clonotype occurred many times. The J gene is TRBJ2-2, the V gene TRBV7-3; unclear D gene. There are 12 residues in the CDR3. Trimming left V 5 bases short and J 6 bases short, with 7 bases between. Germline CDR1 is SGHTA and CDR2 is FQGTGA. CDR3 nucleotide sequence: TGTGCCAGCAGCACACTTGCCGGGGAGCTGTTTTTT. Protein product: CASSTLAGELFF. The variable domain in full, with the rest retrieved from reference TRBV7-3 and TRBJ2-2, is GAGVSQTPSNKVTEKGKYVELRCDPISGHTALYWYRQSLGQGPEFLIYFQGTGAADDSGLPNDRFFAVRPEGSVSTLKIQRTERGDSAVYLCASSTLAGELFFGEGSRLTVL.

CDR3 amino acids: CASKGPLYYEQYF. The CDR3 nucleotides read TGTGCCAGCAAGGGGCCACTCTACTACGAGCAGTACTTC. The chain links TRBV28 to TRBJ2-7, with D possibly being TRBD1 (5 bases). Germline V CDR1 and CDR2: MDHEN, SYDVKM. The CDR3 totals 13 residues. Trimming shortened V by 7 bases and J by 3 bases, and 13 bases separated the two germline ends.

This clonotype has only a few counts. CDR3 nucleotide sequence: TGTGCCAGCAGGGGTGACAGGGGAAACTCCTACGAGCAGTACTTC. Translated, it gives CASRGDRGNSYEQYF. This chain joins TRBV14 and TRBJ2-7, with TRBD1 identical over 8 bases. The CDR3 totals 15 residues. The junction had 7 bases not matched to a gene; V was cut back by 6 bases and J by 0 bases. Germline V gene data show CDR1 as SGHDN and CDR2 as FVKESK.

This clonotype was observed many times. The CDR3 coding sequence is TGTGCCAGCAGCTTAGGCAGCTACCCGTACCAAGAGACCCAGTACTTC. Amino acid sequence: CASSLGSYPYQETQYF. V is TRBV7-9 and J is TRBJ2-5; D gene unclear. The germline V gene has CDR1 SEHNR and CDR2 FQNEAQ (reference sequence). V lost 1 base to trimming and J lost 0 bases, with 12 bases between them. This CDR3 has 16 residues.

The gene calls are TRBV2 and TRBJ2-2; D unclear. Germline V gene sequence: CDR1 SNHLY, CDR2 FYNNEI. The germline V and J ends were trimmed by 4 bases and 2 bases, with 8 bases remaining between them. The CDR3 spans 14 residues. In nucleotides, the CDR3 is TGTGCCAGCAGTGGTAGACACAACACCGGGGAGCTGTTTTTT. It specifies CASSGRHNTGELFF.

The chain carries TRBV25-1 and TRBJ2-1; 8 bases agree with TRBD2. The CDR3 runs to 14 residues. Looked up from germline, CDR1 is MGHDK and CDR2 is SYGVNS. The ends lost 6 bases at V and 5 bases at J; junction bases unmatched: 6. The chain's CDR3 is CASSPTSANNEQFF. The CDR3 nucleotides read TGTGCCAGCAGCCCGACTAGCGCCAACAATGAGCAGTTCTTC.

The chain uses TRBV11-2 and TRBJ2-7, with TRBD1 matching over 12 bases. This CDR3 spans 17 amino acids. After removal of 0 bases from V and 4 bases from J, the junction contained 7 bases not matched to a gene. Per germline, CDR1 SGHAT and CDR2 FQNNGV. The CDR3 sequence is CASSLDGDRGQRYEQYF. CDR3 sequence (DNA): TGTGCCAGCAGCTTAGATGGGGACAGGGGGCAAAGATACGAGCAGTACTTC.